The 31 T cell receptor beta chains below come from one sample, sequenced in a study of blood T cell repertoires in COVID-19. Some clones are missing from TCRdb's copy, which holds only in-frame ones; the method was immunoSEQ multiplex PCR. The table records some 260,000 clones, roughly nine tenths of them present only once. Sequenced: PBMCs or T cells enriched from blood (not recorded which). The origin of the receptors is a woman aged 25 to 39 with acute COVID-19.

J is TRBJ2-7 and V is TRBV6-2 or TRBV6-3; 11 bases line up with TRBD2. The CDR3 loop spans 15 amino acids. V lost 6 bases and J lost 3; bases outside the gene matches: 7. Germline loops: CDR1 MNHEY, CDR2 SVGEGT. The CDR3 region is CASSLLTSGNYEQYF. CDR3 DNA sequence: TGTGCCAGCAGCCTCTTGACTAGCGGGAACTACGAGCAGTACTTC.

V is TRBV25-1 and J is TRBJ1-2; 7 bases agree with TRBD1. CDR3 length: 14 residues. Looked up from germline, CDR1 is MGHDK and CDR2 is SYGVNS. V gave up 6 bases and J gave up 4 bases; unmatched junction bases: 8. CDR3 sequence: CASSYRGFSYGYTF. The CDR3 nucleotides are TGTGCCAGCAGCTACAGGGGCTTTTCCTATGGCTACACCTTC.

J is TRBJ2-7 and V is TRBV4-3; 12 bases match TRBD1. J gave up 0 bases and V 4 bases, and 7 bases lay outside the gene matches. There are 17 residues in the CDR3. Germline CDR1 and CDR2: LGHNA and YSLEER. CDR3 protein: CASSRGQGASPSYEQYF. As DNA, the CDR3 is TGCGCCAGCAGCCGGGGACAGGGGGCTTCCCCCTCCTACGAGCAGTACTTC.

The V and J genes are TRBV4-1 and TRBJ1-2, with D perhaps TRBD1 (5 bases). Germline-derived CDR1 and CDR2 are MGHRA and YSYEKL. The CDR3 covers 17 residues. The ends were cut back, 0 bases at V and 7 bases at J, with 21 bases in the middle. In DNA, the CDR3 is TGCGCCAGCAGCCAAGATTATAGGGGCGCGGTCCTCTTTGGCTACACCTTC. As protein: CASSQDYRGAVLFGYTF.

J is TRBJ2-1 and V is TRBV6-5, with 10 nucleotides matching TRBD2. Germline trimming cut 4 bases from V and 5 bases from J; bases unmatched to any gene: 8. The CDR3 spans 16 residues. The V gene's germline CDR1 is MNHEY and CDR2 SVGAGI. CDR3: CASSSTRTSGHNEQFF. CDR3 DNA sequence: TGTGCCAGCAGTTCTACCCGGACTAGCGGACACAATGAGCAGTTCTTC.

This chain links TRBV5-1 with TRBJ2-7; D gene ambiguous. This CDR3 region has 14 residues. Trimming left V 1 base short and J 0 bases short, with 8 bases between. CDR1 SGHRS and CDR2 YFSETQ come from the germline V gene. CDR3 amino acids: CASSLFPGSYEQYF. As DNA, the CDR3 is TGCGCCAGCAGCTTGTTCCCAGGCTCCTACGAGCAGTACTTC.

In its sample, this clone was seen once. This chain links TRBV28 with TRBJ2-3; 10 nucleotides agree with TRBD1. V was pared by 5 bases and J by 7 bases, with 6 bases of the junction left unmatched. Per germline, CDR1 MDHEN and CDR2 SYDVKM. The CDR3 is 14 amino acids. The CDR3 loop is CASSETGGAYTQYF. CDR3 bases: TGTGCCAGCAGTGAGACAGGGGGCGCTTATACGCAGTATTTT.

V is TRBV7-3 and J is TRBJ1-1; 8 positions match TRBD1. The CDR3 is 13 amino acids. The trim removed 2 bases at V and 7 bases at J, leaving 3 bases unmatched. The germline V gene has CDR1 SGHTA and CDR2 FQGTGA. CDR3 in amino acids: CASSLGQGNEAFF. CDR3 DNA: TGTGCCAGCAGCTTAGGACAGGGAAATGAAGCTTTCTTT.

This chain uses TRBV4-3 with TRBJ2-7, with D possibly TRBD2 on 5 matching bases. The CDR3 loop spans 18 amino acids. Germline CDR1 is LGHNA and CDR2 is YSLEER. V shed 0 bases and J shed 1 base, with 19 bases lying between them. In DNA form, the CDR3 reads TGCGCCAGCAGCCAAGAACGGTCGCGGGCGGGTGCATCCTACGAGCAGTACTTC. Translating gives CASSQERSRAGASYEQYF.

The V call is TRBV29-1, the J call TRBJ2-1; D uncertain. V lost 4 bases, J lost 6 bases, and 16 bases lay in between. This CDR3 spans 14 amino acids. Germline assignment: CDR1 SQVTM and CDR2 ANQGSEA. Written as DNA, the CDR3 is TGCAGCGTTGGTGGTGGCCTAAGCGCCAATGAGCAGTTCTTC. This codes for CSVGGGLSANEQFF.

This chain's CDR3 is CASSLGTSGYEQYF. The CDR3 nucleotides read TGCGCCAGCAGCCTAGGGACTAGCGGCTACGAGCAGTACTTC. This chain uses TRBV5-1 with TRBJ2-7; 11 nucleotides agree with TRBD2. The germline CDR1 and CDR2 sequences are SGHRS and YFSETQ. Trimming removed 4 bases from V and 3 bases from J; junction bases left unmatched: 3. The CDR3 has 14 residues.

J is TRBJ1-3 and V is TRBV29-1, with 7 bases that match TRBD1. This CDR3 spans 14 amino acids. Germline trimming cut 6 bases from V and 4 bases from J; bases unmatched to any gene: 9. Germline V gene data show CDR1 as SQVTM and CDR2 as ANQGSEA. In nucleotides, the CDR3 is TGCAGCGTCACGACAGGGACGGTGGGAAACACCATATATTTT. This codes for CSVTTGTVGNTIYF.

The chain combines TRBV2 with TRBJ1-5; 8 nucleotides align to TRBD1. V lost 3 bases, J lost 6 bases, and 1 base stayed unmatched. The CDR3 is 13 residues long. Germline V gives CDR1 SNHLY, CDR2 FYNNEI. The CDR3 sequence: CASSDRGPQPQHF. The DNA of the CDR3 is TGTGCCAGCAGTGACAGGGGGCCTCAGCCCCAGCATTTT. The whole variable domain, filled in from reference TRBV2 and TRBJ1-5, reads EPEVTQTPSHQVTQMGQEVILRCVPISNHLYFYWYRQILGQKVEFLVSFYNNEISEKSEIFDDQFSVERPDGSNFTLKIRSTKLEDSAMYFCASSDRGPQPQHFGDGTRLSIL.

Written as DNA, the CDR3 is TGTGCCAGCAGCCTCCAGGGGCAGAACACTGAAGCTTTCTTT. Translating gives CASSLQGQNTEAFF. The chain employs TRBV7-9 and TRBJ1-1, with TRBD1 as a possible D gene (6 bases). From germline, CDR1 is SEHNR and CDR2 FQNEAQ (reference sequence). This CDR3 region has 14 residues. V was pared by 5 bases and J by 1 base, with 11 bases between.

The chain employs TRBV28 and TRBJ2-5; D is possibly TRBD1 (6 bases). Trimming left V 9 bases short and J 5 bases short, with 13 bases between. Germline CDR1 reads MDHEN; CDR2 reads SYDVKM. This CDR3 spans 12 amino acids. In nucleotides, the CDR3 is TGTGCCAGTGGGGGCCTAGGGGAGACCCAGTACTTC. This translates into CASGGLGETQYF. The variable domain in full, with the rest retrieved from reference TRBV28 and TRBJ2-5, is DVKVTQSSRYLVKRTGEKVFLECVQDMDHENMFWYRQDPGLGLRLIYFSYDVKMKEKGDIPEGYSVSREKKERFSLILESASTNQTSMYLCASGGLGETQYFGPGTRLLVL.

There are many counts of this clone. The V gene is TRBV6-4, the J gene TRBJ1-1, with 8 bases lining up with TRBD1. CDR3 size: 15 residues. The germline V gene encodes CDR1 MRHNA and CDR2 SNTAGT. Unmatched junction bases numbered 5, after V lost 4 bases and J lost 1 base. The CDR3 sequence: CASSAGQAPNTEAFF. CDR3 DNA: TGTGCCAGCAGTGCGGGACAGGCCCCGAACACTGAAGCTTTCTTT.

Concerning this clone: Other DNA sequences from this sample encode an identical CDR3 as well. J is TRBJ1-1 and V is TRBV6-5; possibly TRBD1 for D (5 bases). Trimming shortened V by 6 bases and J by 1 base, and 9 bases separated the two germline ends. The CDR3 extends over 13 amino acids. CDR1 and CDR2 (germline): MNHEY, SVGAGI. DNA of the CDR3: TGTGCCAGCAGACTTCAGGGGAACACTGAAGCTTTCTTT. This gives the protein CASRLQGNTEAFF.

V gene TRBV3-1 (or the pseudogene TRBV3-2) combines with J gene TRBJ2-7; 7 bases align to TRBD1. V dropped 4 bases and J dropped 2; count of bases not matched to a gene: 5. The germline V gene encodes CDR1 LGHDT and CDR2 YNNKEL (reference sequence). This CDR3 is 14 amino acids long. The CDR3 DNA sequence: TGTGCCAGCAGCCCTCAGGACAGGACCTACGAGCAGTACTTC. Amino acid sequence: CASSPQDRTYEQYF.

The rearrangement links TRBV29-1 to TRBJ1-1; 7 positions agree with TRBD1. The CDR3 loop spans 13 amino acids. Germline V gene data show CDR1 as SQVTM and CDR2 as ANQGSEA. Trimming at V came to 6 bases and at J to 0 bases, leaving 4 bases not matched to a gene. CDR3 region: CSVQGGMNTEAFF. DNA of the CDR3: TGCAGCGTCCAGGGGGGAATGAACACTGAAGCTTTCTTT.

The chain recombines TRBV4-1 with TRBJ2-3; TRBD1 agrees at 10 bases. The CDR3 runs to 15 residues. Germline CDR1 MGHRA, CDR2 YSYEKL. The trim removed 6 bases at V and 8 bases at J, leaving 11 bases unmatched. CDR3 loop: CASRPAGQGKGTQYF. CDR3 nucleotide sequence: TGCGCCAGCAGACCTGCGGGACAGGGGAAAGGTACGCAGTATTTT.

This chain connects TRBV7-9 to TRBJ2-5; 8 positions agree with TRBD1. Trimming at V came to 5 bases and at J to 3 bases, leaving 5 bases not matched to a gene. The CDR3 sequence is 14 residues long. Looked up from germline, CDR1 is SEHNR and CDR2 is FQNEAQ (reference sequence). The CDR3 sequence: CASSPDRGEETQYF. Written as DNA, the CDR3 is TGTGCCAGCAGCCCAGACAGGGGAGAAGAGACCCAGTACTTC.

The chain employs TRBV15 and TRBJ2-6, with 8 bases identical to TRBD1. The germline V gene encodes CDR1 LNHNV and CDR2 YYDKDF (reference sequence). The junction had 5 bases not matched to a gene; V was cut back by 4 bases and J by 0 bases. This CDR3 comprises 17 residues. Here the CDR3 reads CATSKGQVNSGANVLTF. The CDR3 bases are TGTGCCACCAGCAAGGGACAGGTGAACTCTGGGGCCAACGTCCTGACTTTC.

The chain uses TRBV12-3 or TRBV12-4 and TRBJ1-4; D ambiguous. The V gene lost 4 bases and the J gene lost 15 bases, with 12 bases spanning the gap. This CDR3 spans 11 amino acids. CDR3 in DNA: TGTGCCAGCAGTTCACGCACTAGGGTGTTTTTT. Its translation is CASSSRTRVFF.

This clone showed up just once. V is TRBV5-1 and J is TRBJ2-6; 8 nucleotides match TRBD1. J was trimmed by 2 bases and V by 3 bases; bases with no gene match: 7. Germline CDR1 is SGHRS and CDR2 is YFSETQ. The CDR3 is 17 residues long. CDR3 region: CASSSTGQGTGANVLTF. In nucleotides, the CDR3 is TGCGCCAGCAGCTCGACAGGACAGGGAACTGGGGCCAACGTCCTGACTTTC.

CDR3 region: CASSGQVYGYTF. The CDR3 DNA reads TGTGCCAGCAGCGGACAGGTCTATGGCTACACCTTC. This chain connects TRBV7-9 to TRBJ1-2; 7 bases are a match to TRBD1. Looked up from germline, CDR1 is SEHNR and CDR2 is FQNEAQ (reference sequence). This CDR3 spans 12 amino acids. The ends lost 5 bases at V and 4 bases at J; junction bases unmatched: 1. Filled out from reference TRBV7-9 and TRBJ1-2, the complete variable domain reads DTGVSQNPRHKITKRGQNVTFRCDPISEHNRLYWYRQTLGQGPEFLTYFQNEAQLEKSRLLSDRFSAERPKGSFSTLEIQRTEQGDSAMYLCASSGQVYGYTFGSGTRLTVV.

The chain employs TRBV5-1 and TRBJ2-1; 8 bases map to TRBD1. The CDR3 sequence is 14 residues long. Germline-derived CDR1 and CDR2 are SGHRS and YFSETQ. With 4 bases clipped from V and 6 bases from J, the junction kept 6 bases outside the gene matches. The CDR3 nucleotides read TGCGCCAGCAGCGCAGGACAGGGAAGCAATGAGCAGTTCTTC. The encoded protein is CASSAGQGSNEQFF.

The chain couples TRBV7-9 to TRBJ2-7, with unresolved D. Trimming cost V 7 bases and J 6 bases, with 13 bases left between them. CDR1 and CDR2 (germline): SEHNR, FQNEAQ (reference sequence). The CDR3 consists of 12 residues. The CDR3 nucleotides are TGTGCCAGCAACCGTAAATCGGTCGAGCAGTACTTC. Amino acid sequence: CASNRKSVEQYF.

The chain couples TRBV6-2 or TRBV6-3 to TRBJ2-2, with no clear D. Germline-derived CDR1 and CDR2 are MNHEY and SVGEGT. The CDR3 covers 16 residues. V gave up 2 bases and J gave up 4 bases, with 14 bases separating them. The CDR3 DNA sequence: TGTGCCAGCAGTTACCCCGAACCTAATCCCACCGGGGAGCTGTTTTTT. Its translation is CASSYPEPNPTGELFF.

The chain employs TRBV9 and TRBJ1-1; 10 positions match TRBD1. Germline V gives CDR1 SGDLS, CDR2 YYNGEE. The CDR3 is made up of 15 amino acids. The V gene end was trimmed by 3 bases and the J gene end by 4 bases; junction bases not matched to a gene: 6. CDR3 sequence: CASSGLDRGVTEAFF. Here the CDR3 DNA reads TGTGCCAGCAGCGGACTGGACAGGGGGGTCACTGAAGCTTTCTTT.

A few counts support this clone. CDR3 in DNA: TGCGCCAGCAGCTTGTACCACGGGACTTCTCAGTCCTACGAGCAGTACTTC. The encoded protein is CASSLYHGTSQSYEQYF. The gene calls are TRBV5-1 and TRBJ2-7; D is perhaps TRBD2 (6 bases). V dropped 1 base and J dropped 1 base, with 18 bases sitting between them. In germline, CDR1 is SGHRS, CDR2 YFSETQ. The CDR3 extends over 17 amino acids.

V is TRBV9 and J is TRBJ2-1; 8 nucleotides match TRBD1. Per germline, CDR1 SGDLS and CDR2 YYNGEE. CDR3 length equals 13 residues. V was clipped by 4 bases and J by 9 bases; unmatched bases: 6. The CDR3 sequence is CASSWDRSGEQFF. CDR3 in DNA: TGTGCCAGCAGCTGGGACAGGTCGGGTGAGCAGTTCTTC.